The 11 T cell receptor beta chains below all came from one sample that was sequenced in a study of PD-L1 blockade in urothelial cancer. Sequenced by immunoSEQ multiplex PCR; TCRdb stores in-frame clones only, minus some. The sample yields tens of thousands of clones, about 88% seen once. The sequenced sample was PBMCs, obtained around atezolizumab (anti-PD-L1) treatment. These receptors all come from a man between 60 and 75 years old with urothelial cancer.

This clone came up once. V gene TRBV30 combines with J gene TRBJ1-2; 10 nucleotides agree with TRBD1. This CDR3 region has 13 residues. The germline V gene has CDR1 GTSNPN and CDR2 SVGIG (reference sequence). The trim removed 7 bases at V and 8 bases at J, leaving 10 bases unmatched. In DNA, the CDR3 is TGTGCCTCAGAGTTGGGACAGGGGTTAGGCTACACCTTC. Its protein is CASELGQGLGYTF.

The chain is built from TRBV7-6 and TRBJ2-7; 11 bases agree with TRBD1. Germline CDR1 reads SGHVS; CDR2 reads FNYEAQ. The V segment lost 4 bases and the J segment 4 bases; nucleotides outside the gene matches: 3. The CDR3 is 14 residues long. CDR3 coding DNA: TGTGCCAGCAGCTCAGGGACAGGGGGTTACGAGCAGTACTTC. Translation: CASSSGTGGYEQYF.

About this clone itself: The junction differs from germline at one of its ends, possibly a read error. CDR3 DNA sequence: TGTGCCAGCAGGTTATTAGGGGGGGGAAGCGGGCTTCGTCCCTACGAGCAGTACTTC. It translates to CASRLLGGGSGLRPYEQYF. This chain uses TRBV27 with TRBJ2-7, with D perhaps matching TRBD2 (7 bases). The CDR3 length is 19 residues. In germline, CDR1 is MNHEY, CDR2 SMNVEV (reference sequence).

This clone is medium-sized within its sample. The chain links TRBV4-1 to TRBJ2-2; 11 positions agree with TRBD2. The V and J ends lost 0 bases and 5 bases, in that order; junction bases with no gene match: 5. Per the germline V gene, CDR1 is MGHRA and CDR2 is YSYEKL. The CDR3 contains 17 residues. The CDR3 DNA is TGCGCCAGCAGCCAAGAATTAGCGGGGGGGATAACCGGGGAGCTGTTTTTT. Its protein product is CASSQELAGGITGELFF.

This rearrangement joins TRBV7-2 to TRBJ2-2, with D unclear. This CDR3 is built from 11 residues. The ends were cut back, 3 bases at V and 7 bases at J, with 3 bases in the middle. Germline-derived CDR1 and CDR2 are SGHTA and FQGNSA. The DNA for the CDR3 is TGTGCCAGCAGCTTCGTCGGGGAGCTGTTTTTT. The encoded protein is CASSFVGELFF.

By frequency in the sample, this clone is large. CDR3 loop: CASSHSLGLGVSTDTQYF. CDR3 coding DNA: TGTGCCAGCAGCCATTCTCTCGGTCTCGGGGTTAGCACAGATACGCAGTATTTT. The chain joins TRBV4-2 to TRBJ2-3; weak D call: TRBD2 (5 bases). Between the trimmed V and J ends, which lost 3 bases and 0 bases, there was a span of 19 bases. Germline assignment: CDR1 LGHNA and CDR2 YNFKEQ. The CDR3 runs 18 residues.

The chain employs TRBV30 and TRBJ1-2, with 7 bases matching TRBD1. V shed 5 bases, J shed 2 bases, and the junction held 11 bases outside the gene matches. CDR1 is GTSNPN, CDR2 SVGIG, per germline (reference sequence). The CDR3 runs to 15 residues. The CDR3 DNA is TGTGCCTGGGCGGAAGCCGGGACAGCGAACTATGGCTACACCTTC. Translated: CAWAEAGTANYGYTF.

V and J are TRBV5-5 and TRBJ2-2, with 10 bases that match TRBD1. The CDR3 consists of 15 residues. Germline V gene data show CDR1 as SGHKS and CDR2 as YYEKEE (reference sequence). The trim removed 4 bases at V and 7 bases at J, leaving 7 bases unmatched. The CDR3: CASSLRQGAVGELFF. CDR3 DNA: TGTGCCAGCAGCCTTAGACAGGGGGCCGTCGGGGAGCTGTTTTTT.

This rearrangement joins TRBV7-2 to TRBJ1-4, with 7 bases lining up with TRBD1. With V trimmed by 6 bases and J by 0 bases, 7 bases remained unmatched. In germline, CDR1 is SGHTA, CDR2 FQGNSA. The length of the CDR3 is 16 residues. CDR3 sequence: CASRLTGVATNEKLFF. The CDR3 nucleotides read TGTGCCAGCAGGTTAACAGGGGTAGCAACTAATGAAAAACTGTTTTTT.

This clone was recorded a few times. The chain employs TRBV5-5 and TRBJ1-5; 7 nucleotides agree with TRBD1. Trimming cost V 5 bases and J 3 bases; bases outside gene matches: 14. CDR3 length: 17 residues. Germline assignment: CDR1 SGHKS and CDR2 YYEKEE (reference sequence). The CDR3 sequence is CASSLIPTGAHNQPQHF. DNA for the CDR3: TGTGCCAGCAGTTTAATCCCTACAGGGGCCCACAATCAGCCCCAGCATTTT.

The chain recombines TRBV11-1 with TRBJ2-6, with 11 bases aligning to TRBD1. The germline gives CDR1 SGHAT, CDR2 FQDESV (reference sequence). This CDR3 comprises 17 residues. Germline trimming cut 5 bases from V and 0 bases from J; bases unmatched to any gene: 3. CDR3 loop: CASSTGTGGSGANVLTF. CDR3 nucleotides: TGTGCCAGCAGCACCGGGACAGGGGGCTCTGGGGCCAACGTCCTGACTTTC.